This T cell receptor (beta chain) was sequenced for a study of CD8 T cells in ankylosing spondylitis (dated by TCRdb to 2016 to 2017). Some background on the complete study: T cell receptor beta repertoires were profiled in healthy donors and ankylosing spondylitis patients so that disease-linked TCR variants could be found. The full study cohort was made up of about 24 ankylosing spondylitis patients and 108 healthy donors. Peripheral blood was sampled, and synovial fluid was also collected from ankylosing spondylitis patients. General study outcomes and caveats: The disease-linked clones were reported to be significantly enriched in matched synovial fluid samples from ankylosing spondylitis patients. In peripheral blood, the disease-linked clones were found at relatively low frequencies and had a CD8+ phenotype. Some motif variants had previously been reported in the synovial fluid and blood of reactive arthritis patients, which suggests shared mechanisms of disease initiation. A TCR beta motif made up of several highly homologous amino acid variants appeared to be characteristic of blood from ankylosing spondylitis patients.

About this clonotype: The specificity of this receptor is unknown. No base quality values were provided; no much bigger clone lies one nucleotide off.

TCRdb lists the instrument as Illumina HiSeq 2500. Quantitative 5'-RACE with molecular barcodes was the method used to prepare the TCR beta libraries. Per the original workflow: Disease-linked TCR variants were identified with a new computational method built on a probabilistic model of VDJ rearrangement. The public reads were run again by TCRdb, first through fastp at Q25 and then through MiXCR, and only productive beta chains were kept. CDR3 protein duplicates are merged, each entry listing the most common genes and DNA. Clone size and V and J calls follow TCRdb, not the original study. Here the sample has over 95,000 distinct CDR3 sequences; about 8.5% occur a single time. The ten top clones hold approximately 9.9% of the sample. There are 13 amino acids in the CDR3, from cysteine to phenylalanine inclusive. Only the CDR3 portion is preserved as DNA: 39 bases, with reading frame beginning at the first base. From a lookup of the germline V gene (reference sequence), CDR1 and CDR2 are LNHDA and SQIVND. Compared with germline, V lacks 3 bases and J lacks 7 bases; bases without a gene match: 3.

Recombination joined TRBV19 with TRBJ1-1, with TRBD1 matching 9 junction bases. Sequences were obtained from blood, either unsorted or a sorted T cell fraction (not recorded which). This receptor was taken from a male donor with ankylosing spondylitis or in good health (not recorded which). The sequence in DNA is TGTGCCAGTAGTATTACAGGGGGCAATGAAGCTTTCTTT. It codes for CASSITGGNEAFF. Here the CDR3 is joined to the reference TRBV19 and TRBJ1-1 genes, and the full variable domain is: DGGITQSPKYLFRKEGQNVTLSCEQNLNHDAMYWYRQDPGQGLRLIYYSQIVNDFQKGDIAEGYSVSREKKESFPLTVTSAQKNPTAFYLCASSITGGNEAFFGQGTRLTVV.